These 9 T cell receptor beta chains were all obtained from the same sample, sequenced in a study of spatial heterogeneity in lung cancer. Findings and limits, study-wide: Within tumors, counts of expanded alpha and beta TCRs tracked tumor mutation counts.

These receptors lack a known antigen. Time point denoted: sample taken at primary tumor resection. A single record per CDR3 protein comes from TCRdb applying MiXCR to the 5' RACE reads. This table holds under 4,000 distinct CDR3 sequences, approximately 6.1% found once. The sample in question was lung tumor tissue, obtained at surgery. These receptors were collected from a male donor with early-stage non-small cell lung cancer.

This clonotype is medium-sized in the sample. The gene calls are TRBV7-3 and TRBJ2-5; D perhaps matches TRBD2 (6 bases). V gave up 8 bases and J gave up 5 bases, with 15 bases separating them. CDR3 length equals 13 residues. The germline V gene has CDR1 SGHTA and CDR2 FQGTGA. CDR3 nucleotide sequence: TGTGCCAGCTCCAAAACGGGGAGGGAGACCCAGTACTTC. Translation: CASSKTGRETQYF.

This clonotype was observed many times. The chain couples TRBV20-1 to TRBJ2-7; D possibly matches TRBD1 or TRBD2 (6 bases each). Per germline, CDR1 DFQATT and CDR2 SNEGSKA (reference sequence). This CDR3 spans 13 amino acids. Trimming cost V 6 bases and J 2 bases, with 14 bases left between them. The CDR3 nucleotides read TGCAGTGCCGACCGGGGGACAACCTACGAGCAGTACTTC. It encodes CSADRGTTYEQYF.

This clonotype is categorized as medium-sized. An end of the junction differs from the germline gene, which may be a read error. The genes are TRBV7-2 and TRBJ2-3, with 9 bases fitting TRBD1. CDR1 and CDR2 from the germline V gene are SGHTA and FQGNSA. This CDR3 is 15 amino acids long. As DNA, the CDR3 is TGTGCCAGCAGCAAAGGGACAGGGCGCACAGATACGCAGTTTTTT. Translating gives CASSKGTGRTDTQFF.

The chain is built from TRBV20-1 and TRBJ2-1; unclear D gene. The CDR3 runs 10 residues. V was cut by 6 bases and J by 8 bases, with 8 bases left in between. Looked up from germline, CDR1 is DFQATT and CDR2 is SNEGSKA (reference sequence). CDR3: CSAMDDEQFF. The DNA of the CDR3 is TGCAGTGCAATGGACGATGAGCAGTTCTTC.

Judged by abundance, this clonotype is medium-sized. The V and J genes are TRBV5-1 and TRBJ1-1, with D possibly TRBD1 on 6 matching bases. The CDR3 length is 13 residues. V shed 3 bases and J shed 1 base, with 7 bases lying between them. CDR1 and CDR2 (germline): SGHRS, YFSETQ. The CDR3 coding sequence is TGCGCCAGCAGCTGGGGGCAGAACACTGAAGCTTTCTTT. Protein: CASSWGQNTEAFF.

By sample fraction, this clonotype is medium-sized. The chain has TRBV11-2 and TRBJ2-5; 14 bases map to TRBD2. This CDR3 contains 15 residues. Germline assignment: CDR1 SGHAT and CDR2 FQNNGV. J lost 4 bases, V lost 4 bases, and 2 bases had no gene match. The CDR3, as DNA: TGTGCCAGCAGCTGGGGACTAGCGGGGGCAGAGACCCAGTACTTC. Translation gives CASSWGLAGAETQYF.

The chain couples TRBV29-1 to TRBJ2-1; no definite D call. The germline gives CDR1 SQVTM, CDR2 ANQGSEA. CDR3 length equals 13 residues. Trimming removed 4 bases from V and 0 bases from J, with 7 bases in between. Written as DNA, the CDR3 is TGCAGCGTTGCGCAGAGCTCCTACAATGAGCAGTTCTTC. This sequence encodes CSVAQSSYNEQFF.

By frequency in the sample, this clonotype is medium-sized. This chain connects TRBV5-1 to TRBJ2-2; D uncertain. Trimming removed 0 bases from V and 5 bases from J, with 11 bases in between. This CDR3 contains 15 residues. Per germline, CDR1 SGHRS and CDR2 YFSETQ. The CDR3 region is CASSLEVGETGELFF. CDR3 DNA: TGCGCCAGCAGCTTGGAGGTTGGAGAAACCGGGGAGCTGTTTTTT.

The table lists this clonotype with many counts. In DNA, the CDR3 is TGTGCCAGTAGTATCGCCACAGGGCTAGCCAAAAACATTCAGTACTTC. Its protein is CASSIATGLAKNIQYF. The chain employs TRBV19 and TRBJ2-4; TRBD1 might be the D (6 bases). The CDR3 totals 16 residues. The germline V gene has CDR1 LNHDA and CDR2 SQIVND (reference sequence). With 3 bases removed from V and 0 bases from J, the gap between germline ends came to 12 bases.